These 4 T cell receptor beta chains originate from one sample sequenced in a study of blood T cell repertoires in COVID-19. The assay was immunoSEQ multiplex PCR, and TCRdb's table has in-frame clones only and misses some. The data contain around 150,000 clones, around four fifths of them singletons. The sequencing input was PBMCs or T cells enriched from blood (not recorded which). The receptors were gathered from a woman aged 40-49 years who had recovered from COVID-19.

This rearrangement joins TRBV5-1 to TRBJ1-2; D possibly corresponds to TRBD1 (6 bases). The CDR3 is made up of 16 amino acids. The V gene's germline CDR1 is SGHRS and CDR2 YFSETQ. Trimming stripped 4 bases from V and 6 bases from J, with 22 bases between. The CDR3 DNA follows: TGCGCCAGCAGCCTGGGGGCCGGCAGGGTAGGAGATGGCTACACCTTC. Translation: CASSLGAGRVGDGYTF.

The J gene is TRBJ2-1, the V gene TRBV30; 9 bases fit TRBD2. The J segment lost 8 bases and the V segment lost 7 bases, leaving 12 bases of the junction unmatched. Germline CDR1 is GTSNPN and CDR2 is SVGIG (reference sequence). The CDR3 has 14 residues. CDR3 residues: CASPGSGGGDEQFF. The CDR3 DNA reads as TGTGCCTCCCCGGGTAGCGGGGGCGGGGATGAGCAGTTCTTC.

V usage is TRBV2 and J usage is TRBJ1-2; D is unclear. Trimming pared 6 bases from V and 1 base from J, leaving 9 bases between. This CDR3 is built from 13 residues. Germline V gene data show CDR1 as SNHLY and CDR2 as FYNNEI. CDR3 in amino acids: CASSLTVNYGYTF. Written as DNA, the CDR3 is TGTGCCAGCAGCCTTACAGTTAACTATGGCTACACCTTC.

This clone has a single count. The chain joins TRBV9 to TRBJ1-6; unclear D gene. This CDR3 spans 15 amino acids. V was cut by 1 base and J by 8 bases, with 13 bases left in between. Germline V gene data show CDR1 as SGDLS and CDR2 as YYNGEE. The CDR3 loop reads CASSVSPYPDSPLHF. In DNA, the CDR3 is TGTGCCAGCAGCGTATCCCCGTACCCAGATTCACCCCTCCACTTT.